A single sample is the source of the 3 T cell receptor beta chains below, sequenced in a study of blood T cell repertoires in COVID-19. The protocol was immunoSEQ multiplex PCR, while the TCRdb copy is restricted to in-frame clones and leaves out a portion. The sample contains 360,000 or so clones, roughly 86% of which appear only once. The sample comprised PBMCs or T cells enriched from blood (not recorded which). These receptors were taken from a woman in her twenties or thirties who had recovered from COVID-19.

This chain joins TRBV30 and TRBJ1-4; 9 bases agree with TRBD1. CDR3 length: 15 amino acids. Trimming took 0 bases from V and 7 from J; bases not matched to a gene: 6. Germline CDR1 is GTSNPN and CDR2 is SVGIG (reference sequence). CDR3: CAWSVQGQGSEKLFF. The CDR3 nucleotides read TGTGCCTGGAGTGTACAAGGACAGGGGAGTGAAAAACTGTTTTTT.

This clone has just one count. The chain employs TRBV29-1 and TRBJ1-4; possible D gene TRBD1, 6 bases. Germline V CDR1 and CDR2: SQVTM, ANQGSEA. Trimming took off 7 bases at V and 3 bases at J, with 15 bases between the two ends. This CDR3 is built from 14 residues. The CDR3: CSAKSGQPNEKLFF. The CDR3 bases are TGCAGCGCTAAGAGTGGACAGCCTAATGAAAAACTGTTTTTT.

This clone was seen once. This chain connects TRBV11-1 to TRBJ1-2, with TRBD1 matching over 8 bases. With V trimmed by 5 bases and J by 0 bases, 8 bases remained unmatched. Germline CDR1 is SGHAT and CDR2 is FQDESV (reference sequence). The CDR3 has 16 amino acids. Here the CDR3 reads CASSRDRTSTNYGYTF. Written as DNA, the CDR3 is TGTGCCAGCAGCAGGGACAGGACATCCACTAACTATGGCTACACCTTC. Drawing the rest from reference TRBV11-1 and TRBJ1-2, the complete variable domain is EAEVAQSPRYKITEKSQAVAFWCDPISGHATLYWYRQILGQGPELLVQFQDESVVDDSQLPKDRFSAERLKGVDSTLKIQPAELGDSAMYLCASSRDRTSTNYGYTFGSGTRLTVV.